The clone carrying this TCR beta chain was seen ten or more times. Its antigen is not identified. These data originate in a study of early T cells in non-severe SARS-CoV-2 infection. The wider study: Unpaired chains resulted from sequencing bulk RNA of unsorted whole blood.

This CDR3 has 14 residues. CDR1 and CDR2 (germline): KGHSH, LQKENI. The junction had 2 bases not matched to a gene; V was cut back by 5 bases and J by 2 bases. Broader study findings: Anti-spike CD8 responses were favored in VDJdb matching, and private and CD4 specificities were missed.

Each CDR3 protein is one row after TCRdb ran MiXCR on the 5' RACE reads. The sample consists of 50,000 to 65,000 distinct CDR3 sequences, around 11% of them appearing once. The chain couples TRBV18 to TRBJ2-7; 11 bases match TRBD1. The TCR was taken from an adult who was a healthcare worker with PCR-confirmed SARS-CoV-2 infection or an uninfected control (not recorded which). This specimen consisted of whole blood, obtained at baseline. The DNA for the CDR3 is TGTGCCAGCTCAAAGGGACAGGGGGCCTACGAGCAGTACTTC. Its protein is CASSKGQGAYEQYF.